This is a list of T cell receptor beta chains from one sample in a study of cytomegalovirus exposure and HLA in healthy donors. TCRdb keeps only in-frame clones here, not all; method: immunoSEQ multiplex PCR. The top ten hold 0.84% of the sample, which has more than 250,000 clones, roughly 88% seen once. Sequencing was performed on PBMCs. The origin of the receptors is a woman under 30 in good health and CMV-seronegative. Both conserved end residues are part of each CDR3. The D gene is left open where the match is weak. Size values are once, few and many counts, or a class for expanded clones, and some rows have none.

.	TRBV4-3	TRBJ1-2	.	CASSQGGGVNYGYTF	TGCGCCAGCAGCCAAGGAGGGGGAGTTAACTATGGCTACACCTTC
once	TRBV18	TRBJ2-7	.	CASSPNTVYEQYF	TGTGCCAGCTCACCAAACACCGTCTACGAGCAGTACTTC
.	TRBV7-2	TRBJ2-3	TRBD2	CASSPGLAPDTQYF	TGTGCCAGCAGCCCGGGACTAGCGCCAGATACGCAGTATTTT
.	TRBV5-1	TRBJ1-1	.	CASSWTRVRNTEAFF	TGCGCCAGCAGCTGGACCAGGGTGAGGAACACTGAAGCTTTCTTT
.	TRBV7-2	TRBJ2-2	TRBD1	CASRRGTGRDGELFF	TGTGCCAGCAGACGCGGGACAGGGAGGGACGGGGAGCTGTTTTTT
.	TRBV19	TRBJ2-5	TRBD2	CASSNSRTSGFETQYF	TGTGCCAGTAGTAATTCACGGACTAGCGGGTTTGAGACCCAGTACTTC
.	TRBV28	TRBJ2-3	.	CASSPPGLSTDTQYF	TGTGCCAGCAGTCCGCCGGGACTGAGCACAGATACGCAGTATTTT
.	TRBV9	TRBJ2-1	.	CASSYSGNAYNEQFF	TGTGCCAGCAGTTACTCAGGGAACGCCTACAATGAGCAGTTCTTC
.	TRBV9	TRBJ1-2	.	CASSPHPTGSHGANYGYTF	TGTGCCAGCAGCCCCCACCCTACAGGGAGCCACGGTGCTAACTATGGCTACACCTTC
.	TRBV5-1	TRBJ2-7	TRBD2	CASSLATSGTDEQYF	TGCGCCAGCAGCTTGGCAACTAGCGGGACTGACGAGCAGTACTTC
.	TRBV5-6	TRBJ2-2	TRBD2	CASSPTSGIGVAGELFF	TGTGCCAGCAGCCCGACTAGCGGGATTGGAGTGGCCGGGGAGCTGTTTTTT
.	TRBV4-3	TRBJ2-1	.	CASSQDQGLPGAEQFF	TGCGCCAGCAGCCAAGATCAGGGACTCCCCGGTGCGGAGCAGTTCTTC
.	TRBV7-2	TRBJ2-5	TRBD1	CASSLGGTAQETQYF	TGTGCCAGCAGCTTAGGGGGGACAGCCCAAGAGACCCAGTACTTC
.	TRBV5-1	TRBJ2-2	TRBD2	CASSLGTSGNTGELFF	TGCGCCAGCAGCCTGGGGACTAGCGGAAACACCGGGGAGCTGTTTTTT
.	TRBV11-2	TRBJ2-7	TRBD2	CASSLGTIYEQYF	TGTGCCAGCAGCCTCGGGACTATCTACGAGCAGTACTTC
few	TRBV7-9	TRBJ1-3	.	CASSSQGYISGNTIYF	TGTGCCAGCAGCTCACAGGGCTACATCTCTGGAAACACCATATATTTT
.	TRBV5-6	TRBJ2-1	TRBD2	CASSSGLGNNEQFF	TGTGCCAGCAGCTCGGGACTAGGAAACAATGAGCAGTTCTTC
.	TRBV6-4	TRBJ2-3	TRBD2	CASSAGTSGRHTQYF	TGTGCCAGCAGTGCCGGGACTAGCGGGAGACATACGCAGTATTTT
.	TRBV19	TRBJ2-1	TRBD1	CASSATGGFNEQFF	TGTGCCAGTAGTGCCACAGGGGGCTTCAATGAGCAGTTCTTC
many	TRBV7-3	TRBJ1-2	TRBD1	CASSPAGGVDGYTF	TGTGCCAGCAGCCCCGCAGGGGGCGTGGATGGCTACACCTTC
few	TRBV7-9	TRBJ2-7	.	CASRRSGESSYEQYF	TGTGCCAGCAGACGAAGCGGCGAGAGCTCCTACGAGCAGTACTTC
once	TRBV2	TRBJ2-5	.	CASSQAKNQETQYF	TGTGCCTCTTCCCAGGCCAAGAATCAAGAGACCCAGTACTTC
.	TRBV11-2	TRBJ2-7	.	CASSPAYEQYF	TGTGCCAGCAGCCCAGCCTACGAGCAGTACTTC
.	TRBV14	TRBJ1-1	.	CASSQDRGANTEAFF	TGTGCCAGCAGCCAAGACAGGGGAGCCAATACTGAAGCTTTCTTT
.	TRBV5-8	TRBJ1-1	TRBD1	CASSWGQPNTEAFF	TGTGCCAGCAGCTGGGGACAGCCGAACACTGAAGCTTTCTTT
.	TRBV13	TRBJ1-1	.	CASSGGPGEAFF	TGTGCCAGCAGCGGGGGCCCGGGGGAAGCTTTCTTT
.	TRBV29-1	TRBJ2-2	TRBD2	CSVEAQREGTNTGELFF	TGCAGCGTTGAAGCCCAACGGGAGGGGACGAACACCGGGGAGCTGTTTTTT
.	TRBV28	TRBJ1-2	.	CASSLPQGRSYTF	TGTGCCAGCAGTTTACCCCAGGGTAGGAGCTACACCTTC
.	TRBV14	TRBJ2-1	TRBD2	CASSQTSGNNNEQFF	TGTGCCAGCAGTCAGACTAGCGGAAACAACAATGAGCAGTTCTTC
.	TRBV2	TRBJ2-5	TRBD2	CASTPRASGRGETQYF	TGTGCCAGCACCCCTCGGGCTAGCGGGAGAGGGGAGACCCAGTACTTC
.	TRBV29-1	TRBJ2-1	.	CSVEDPGSPSYNEQFF	TGCAGCGTTGAAGATCCCGGGTCCCCCTCCTACAATGAGCAGTTCTTC